The 4 T cell receptor beta chains presented below share a single source sample, sequenced in a study of shared clonotypes between healthy human individuals. Generated by immunoSEQ multiplex PCR, the TCRdb table keeps only in-frame clones and is missing some. This sample has 900,000 to 1,200,000 clones, with approximately 80% found just once. The source material was memory CD4+ T cells from PBMCs. As to subset: CD45RA-negative fraction. Receptor source: a man aged 18 to 30 in good health. Some clones in this sample may be carry-over from other donors' samples.

This chain links TRBV5-1 with TRBJ2-1; 8 bases line up with TRBD1. Trimming cost V 4 bases and J 2 bases; bases outside gene matches: 8. Germline-derived CDR1 and CDR2 are SGHRS and YFSETQ. There are 16 residues in the CDR3. CDR3: CASSGGQGAPYNEQFF. DNA of the CDR3: TGCGCCAGCAGCGGCGGACAGGGTGCACCCTACAATGAGCAGTTCTTC.

V usage is TRBV27 and J usage is TRBJ1-2, with D possibly TRBD1 on 6 matching bases. The CDR3 loop spans 13 amino acids. The ends were cut back, 6 bases at V and 2 bases at J, with 10 bases in the middle. The germline V gene has CDR1 MNHEY and CDR2 SMNVEV (reference sequence). The CDR3: CASRRTGNYGYTF. The CDR3 DNA reads as TGTGCCAGCAGACGTACAGGGAACTATGGCTACACCTTC.

The chain is built from TRBV5-1 and TRBJ2-7, with 8 bases that match TRBD2. CDR3 length equals 14 residues. The germline gives CDR1 SGHRS, CDR2 YFSETQ. The V segment lost 3 bases and the J segment 6 bases; nucleotides outside the gene matches: 8. CDR3 region: CASSYRREGSEQYF. The CDR3 DNA reads TGCGCCAGCAGCTACCGTCGGGAGGGCAGCGAGCAGTACTTC.

The rearrangement joins TRBV7-2 to TRBJ2-5; 15 bases are a match to TRBD2. The trim removed 5 bases at V and 6 bases at J, leaving 4 bases unmatched. CDR3 length: 15 amino acids. Germline CDR1 is SGHTA and CDR2 is FQGNSA. The CDR3 spells CASSLGLAGGQTQYF. The CDR3 region has the DNA TGTGCCAGCAGCCTGGGACTAGCGGGAGGTCAGACCCAGTACTTC.